This T cell receptor beta chain was sequenced in a study of T cells after yellow fever vaccination. This CDR3 spans 15 amino acids. Per the germline V gene, CDR1 is MNHEY and CDR2 is SVGEGT. Trimming removed 5 bases from V and 4 bases from J; junction bases left unmatched: 7. The study's findings and limits: Abundant clonotypes (contaminants from the bulk population) could be present in FACS-sorted repertoires. Primary-vaccination clones mostly resurfaced post-booster (just under 98% CD4, more than 80% CD8).

In regard to this clonotype: What it binds is unknown.

Production of TCR cDNA was by 5'RACE template switching, which also added a universal primer site and UMIs. TCRdb reprocessed the 5' RACE reads via MiXCR and lists one record per CDR3 protein. The sample includes roughly 340,000 distinct CDR3 sequences, approximately 9% of them seen just once. The J gene is TRBJ2-7, the V gene TRBV6-2 or TRBV6-3, with 11 bases fitting TRBD2. The sequence was obtained from a man aged 18-30 years who received the YFV17D yellow fever vaccine. Material: PBMCs, obtained on the day of the first yellow fever vaccination. CDR3 loop: CASSRRLAGMYEQYF. In nucleotides, the CDR3 is TGTGCCAGCAGTCGCCGACTAGCGGGGATGTACGAGCAGTACTTC.